A selection of T cell receptor beta chains follows, all from one sample in a study of control samples from healthy donors and cancer patients. Generated by immunoSEQ multiplex PCR, the TCRdb table keeps only in-frame clones and is missing some. The data contain about 89,000 clones, about 89% of them singletons. Sequenced sample: blood. The source is a young man in good health. Both conserved end residues are trimmed from each CDR3. D genes are given only for firm matches.

v_call: TRBV10-1
d_call: -
j_call: TRBJ2-5
cdr3_aa: ASSGGRGETQY

v_call: TRBV7-9
d_call: TRBD2
j_call: TRBJ2-3
cdr3_aa: ASSLNSGGAADTQY

v_call: TRBV13
d_call: TRBD2
j_call: TRBJ2-3
cdr3_aa: ASSSGKTSYTDTQY

v_call: TRBV2
d_call: -
j_call: TRBJ1-1
cdr3_aa: ASSEDGHEAF

v_call: TRBV3-1/TRBV3-2
d_call: TRBD2
j_call: TRBJ2-1
cdr3_aa: ASSQDRPSGGGEQF

v_call: TRBV15
d_call: -
j_call: TRBJ1-2
cdr3_aa: ATSRDLGNYGYT

v_call: TRBV24-1
d_call: TRBD1
j_call: TRBJ1-2
cdr3_aa: ATSDRDREWGYT

v_call: TRBV5-1
d_call: -
j_call: TRBJ1-6
cdr3_aa: ASRTRDYNSPLH

v_call: TRBV28
d_call: -
j_call: TRBJ1-2
cdr3_aa: ASSPTAYNYGYT

v_call: TRBV5-1
d_call: TRBD1
j_call: TRBJ1-4
cdr3_aa: ASSSRQGGPTNEKLF

v_call: TRBV30
d_call: -
j_call: TRBJ1-3
cdr3_aa: AWRFTGNTIY

v_call: TRBV5-1
d_call: TRBD1
j_call: TRBJ1-5
cdr3_aa: ASSFGTGLNQPQH

v_call: TRBV5-4
d_call: -
j_call: TRBJ1-6
cdr3_aa: ASSPVGSPLH

v_call: TRBV6-1
d_call: TRBD2
j_call: TRBJ2-1
cdr3_aa: ASSEVGGLAYNEQF